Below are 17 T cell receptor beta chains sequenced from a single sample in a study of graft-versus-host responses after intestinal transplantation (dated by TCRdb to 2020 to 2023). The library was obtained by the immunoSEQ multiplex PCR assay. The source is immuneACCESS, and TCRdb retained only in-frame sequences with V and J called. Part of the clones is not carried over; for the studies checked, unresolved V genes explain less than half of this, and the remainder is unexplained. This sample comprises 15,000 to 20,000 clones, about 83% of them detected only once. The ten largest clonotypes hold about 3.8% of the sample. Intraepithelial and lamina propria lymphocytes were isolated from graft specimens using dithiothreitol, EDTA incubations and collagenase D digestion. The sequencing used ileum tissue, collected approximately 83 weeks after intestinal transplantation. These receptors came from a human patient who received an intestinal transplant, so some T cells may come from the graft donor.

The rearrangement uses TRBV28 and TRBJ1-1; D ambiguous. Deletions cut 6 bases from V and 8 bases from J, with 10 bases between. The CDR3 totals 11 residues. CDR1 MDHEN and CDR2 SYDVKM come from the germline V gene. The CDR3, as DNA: TGTGCCAGCAGCCAGACGGGGGAAGCTTTCTTT. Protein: CASSQTGEAFF.

CDR3 in amino acids: CASSPRRATGGDSYGYTF. The CDR3 DNA follows: TGTGCCAGCTCACCAAGAAGGGCGACAGGGGGCGACAGCTATGGCTACACCTTC. The rearrangement joins TRBV18 to TRBJ1-2; 10 bases are a match to TRBD1. CDR1 and CDR2 from the germline V gene are KGHSH and LQKENI. V trimming: 2 bases; J trimming: 4 bases; junction bases outside the gene matches: 13. CDR3 size: 18 residues.

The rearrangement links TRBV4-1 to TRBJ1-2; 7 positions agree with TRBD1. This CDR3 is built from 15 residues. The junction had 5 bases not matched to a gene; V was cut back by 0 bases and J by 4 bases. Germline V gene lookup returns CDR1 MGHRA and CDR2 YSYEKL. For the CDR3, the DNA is TGCGCCAGCAGCCAAGAACCCGGGACAGTCTATGGCTACACCTTC. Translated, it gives CASSQEPGTVYGYTF.

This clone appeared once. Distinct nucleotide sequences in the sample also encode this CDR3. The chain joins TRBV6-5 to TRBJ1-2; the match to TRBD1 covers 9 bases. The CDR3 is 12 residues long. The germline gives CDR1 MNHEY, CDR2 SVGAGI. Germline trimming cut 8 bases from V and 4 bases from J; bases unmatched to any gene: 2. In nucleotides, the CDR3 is TGTGCCAGCGGACAGGGGAGCTATGGCTACACCTTC. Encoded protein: CASGQGSYGYTF.

CDR3 residues: CASSQTGHSNSPLHF. CDR3 bases: TGTGCCAGCAGCCAAACGGGACATTCGAATTCACCCCTCCACTTT. This chain uses TRBV7-8 with TRBJ1-6; possible D gene TRBD1, 6 bases. CDR1 and CDR2 (germline): SGHVS, FQNEAQ. V dropped 5 bases and J dropped 7 bases, with 15 bases sitting between them. The CDR3 has 15 amino acids.

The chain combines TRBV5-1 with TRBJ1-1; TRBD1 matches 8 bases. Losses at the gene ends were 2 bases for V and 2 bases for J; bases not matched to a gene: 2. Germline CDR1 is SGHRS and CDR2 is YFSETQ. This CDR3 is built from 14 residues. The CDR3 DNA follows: TGCGCCAGCAGCTTCAGGGGGCCTAACACTGAAGCTTTCTTT. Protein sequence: CASSFRGPNTEAFF.

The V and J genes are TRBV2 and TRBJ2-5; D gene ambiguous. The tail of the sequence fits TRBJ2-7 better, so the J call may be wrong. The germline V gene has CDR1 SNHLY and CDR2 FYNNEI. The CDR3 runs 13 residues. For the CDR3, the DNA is TGTGCCAGCAGTCGATCAGTTGAGCACGAGCAGTACTTC. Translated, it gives CASSRSVEHEQYF.

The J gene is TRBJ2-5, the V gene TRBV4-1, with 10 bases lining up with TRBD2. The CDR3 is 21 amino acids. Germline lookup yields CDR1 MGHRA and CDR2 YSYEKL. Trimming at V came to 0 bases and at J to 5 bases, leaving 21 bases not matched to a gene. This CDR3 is CASSQDSIRSGGRGRKETQYF. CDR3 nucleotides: TGCGCCAGCAGCCAAGATAGCATTCGTAGCGGGGGGCGAGGGAGAAAGGAGACCCAGTACTTC.

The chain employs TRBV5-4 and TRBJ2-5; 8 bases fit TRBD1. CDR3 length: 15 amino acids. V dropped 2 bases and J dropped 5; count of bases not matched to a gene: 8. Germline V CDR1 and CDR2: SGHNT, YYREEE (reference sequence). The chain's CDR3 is CASSFDRGSLETQYF. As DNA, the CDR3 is TGTGCCAGCAGCTTTGACAGGGGTAGTTTGGAGACCCAGTACTTC.

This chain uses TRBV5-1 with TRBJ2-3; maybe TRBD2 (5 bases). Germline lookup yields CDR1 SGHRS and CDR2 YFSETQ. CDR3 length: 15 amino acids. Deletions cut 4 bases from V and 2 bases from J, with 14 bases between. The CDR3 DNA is TGCGCCAGCAGCCCCGAAGGACTCCCCACAGATACGCAGTATTTT. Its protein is CASSPEGLPTDTQYF.

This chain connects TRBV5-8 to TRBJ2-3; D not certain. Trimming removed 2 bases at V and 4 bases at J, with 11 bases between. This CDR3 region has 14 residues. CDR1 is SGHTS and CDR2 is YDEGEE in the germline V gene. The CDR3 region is CASSFSHSADTQYF. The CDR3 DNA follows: TGTGCCAGCAGCTTCTCCCATAGTGCAGATACGCAGTATTTT.

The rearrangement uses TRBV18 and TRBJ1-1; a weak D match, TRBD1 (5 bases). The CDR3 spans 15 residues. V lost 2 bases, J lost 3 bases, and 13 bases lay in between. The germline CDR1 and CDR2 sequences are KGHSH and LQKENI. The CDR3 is CASSPSRGGDTEAFF. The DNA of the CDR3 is TGTGCCAGCTCACCATCCCGGGGGGGGGACACTGAAGCTTTCTTT.

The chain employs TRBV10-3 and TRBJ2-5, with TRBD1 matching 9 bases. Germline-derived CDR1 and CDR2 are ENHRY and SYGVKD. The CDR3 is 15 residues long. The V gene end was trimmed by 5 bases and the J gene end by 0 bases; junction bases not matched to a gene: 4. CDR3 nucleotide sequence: TGTGCCATCAGTATGGGACAGGGAAACCAAGAGACCCAGTACTTC. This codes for CAISMGQGNQETQYF.

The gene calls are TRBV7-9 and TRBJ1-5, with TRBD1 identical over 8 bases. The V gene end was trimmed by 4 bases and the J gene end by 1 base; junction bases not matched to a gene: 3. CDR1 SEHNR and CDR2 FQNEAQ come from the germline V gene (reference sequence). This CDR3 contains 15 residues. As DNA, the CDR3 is TGTGCCAGCAGCTCACAGGGGGGAAGCAATCAGCCCCAGCATTTT. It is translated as CASSSQGGSNQPQHF.

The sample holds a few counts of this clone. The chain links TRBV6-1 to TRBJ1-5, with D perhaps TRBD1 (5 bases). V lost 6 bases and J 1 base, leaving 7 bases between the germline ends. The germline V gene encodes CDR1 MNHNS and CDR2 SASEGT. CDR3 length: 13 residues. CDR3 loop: CASSQGSNQPQHF. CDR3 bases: TGTGCCAGCAGCCAGGGAAGCAATCAGCCCCAGCATTTT.

The chain's CDR3 is CASGSRTGVGGELFF. The CDR3 DNA reads TGTGCCAGTGGATCCAGGACAGGGGTCGGCGGGGAGCTGTTTTTT. This chain joins TRBV19 and TRBJ2-2; TRBD1 aligns across 9 bases. V lost 8 bases and J lost 7; bases outside the gene matches: 11. The CDR3 is 15 amino acids. Germline V CDR1 and CDR2: LNHDA, SQIVND (reference sequence).

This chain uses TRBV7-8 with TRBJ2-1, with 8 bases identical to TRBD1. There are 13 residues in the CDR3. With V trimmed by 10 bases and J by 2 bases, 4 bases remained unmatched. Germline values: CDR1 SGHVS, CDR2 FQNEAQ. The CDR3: CATAGQAYNEQFF. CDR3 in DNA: TGTGCCACCGCGGGACAGGCCTACAATGAGCAGTTCTTC.